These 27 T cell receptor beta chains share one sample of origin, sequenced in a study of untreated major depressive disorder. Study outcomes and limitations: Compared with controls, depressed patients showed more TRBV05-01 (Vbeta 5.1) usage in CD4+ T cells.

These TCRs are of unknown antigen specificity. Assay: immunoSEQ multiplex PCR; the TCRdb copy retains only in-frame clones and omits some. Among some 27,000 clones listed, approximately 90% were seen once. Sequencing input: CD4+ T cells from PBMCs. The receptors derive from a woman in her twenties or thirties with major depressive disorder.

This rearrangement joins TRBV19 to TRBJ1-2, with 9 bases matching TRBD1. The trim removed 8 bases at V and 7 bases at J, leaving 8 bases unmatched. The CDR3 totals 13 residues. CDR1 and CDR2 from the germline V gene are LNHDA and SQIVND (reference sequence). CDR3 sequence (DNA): TGTGCCAGTTGGACAGGGGATAAAAGTGGCTACACCTTC. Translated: CASWTGDKSGYTF.

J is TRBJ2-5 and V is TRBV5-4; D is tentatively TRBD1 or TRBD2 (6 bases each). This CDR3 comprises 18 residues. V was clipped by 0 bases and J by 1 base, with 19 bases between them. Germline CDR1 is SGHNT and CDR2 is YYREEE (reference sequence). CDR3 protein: CASSLGGALVRFQETQYF. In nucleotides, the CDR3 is TGTGCCAGCAGCTTGGGGGGGGCGCTCGTTCGATTCCAAGAGACCCAGTACTTC.

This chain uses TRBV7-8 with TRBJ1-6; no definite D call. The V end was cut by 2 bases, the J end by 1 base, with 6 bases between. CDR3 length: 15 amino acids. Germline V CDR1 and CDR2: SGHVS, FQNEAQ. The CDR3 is CASSLRVSYNSPLHF. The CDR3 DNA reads TGTGCCAGCAGCTTAAGGGTGTCCTATAATTCACCCCTCCACTTT.

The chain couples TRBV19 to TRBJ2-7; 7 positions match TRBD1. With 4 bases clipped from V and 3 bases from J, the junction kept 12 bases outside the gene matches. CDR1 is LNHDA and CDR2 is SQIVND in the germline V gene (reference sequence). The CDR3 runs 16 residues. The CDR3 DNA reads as TGTGCCAGTAGTACCCAGACAGGGAAGAGATTCTACGAGCAGTACTTC. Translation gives CASSTQTGKRFYEQYF.

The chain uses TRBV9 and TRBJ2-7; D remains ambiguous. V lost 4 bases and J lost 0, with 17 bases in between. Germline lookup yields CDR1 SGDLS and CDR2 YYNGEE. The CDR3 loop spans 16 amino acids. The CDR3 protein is CASSPREDPSSYEQYF. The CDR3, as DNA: TGTGCCAGCAGCCCCAGAGAGGACCCGAGCTCCTACGAGCAGTACTTC.

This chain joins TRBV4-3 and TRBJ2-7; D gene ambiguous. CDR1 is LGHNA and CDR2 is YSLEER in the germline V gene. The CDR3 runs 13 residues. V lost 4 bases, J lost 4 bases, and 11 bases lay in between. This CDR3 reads CASSLTDGYEQYF. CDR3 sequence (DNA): TGCGCCAGCAGCCTTACGGACGGTTACGAGCAGTACTTC.

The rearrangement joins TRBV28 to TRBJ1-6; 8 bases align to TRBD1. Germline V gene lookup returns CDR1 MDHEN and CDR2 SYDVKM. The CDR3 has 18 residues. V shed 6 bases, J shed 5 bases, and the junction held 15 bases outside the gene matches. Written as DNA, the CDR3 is TGTGCCAGCAGGAAAACAGGGGGTTTGTTCCGGGATAATTCACCCCTCCACTTT. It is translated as CASRKTGGLFRDNSPLHF.

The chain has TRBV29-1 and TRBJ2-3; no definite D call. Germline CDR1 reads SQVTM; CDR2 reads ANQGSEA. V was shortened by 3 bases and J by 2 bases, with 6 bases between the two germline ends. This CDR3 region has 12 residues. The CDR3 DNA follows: TGCAGCGTTGAGCCCCACACAGATACGCAGTATTTT. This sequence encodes CSVEPHTDTQYF.

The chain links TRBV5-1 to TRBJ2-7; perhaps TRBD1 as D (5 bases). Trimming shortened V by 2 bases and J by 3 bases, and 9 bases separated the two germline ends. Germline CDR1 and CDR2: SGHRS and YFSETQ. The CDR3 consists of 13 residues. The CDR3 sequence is CASSLGHNYEQYF. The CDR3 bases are TGCGCCAGCAGCTTAGGACACAACTACGAGCAGTACTTC.

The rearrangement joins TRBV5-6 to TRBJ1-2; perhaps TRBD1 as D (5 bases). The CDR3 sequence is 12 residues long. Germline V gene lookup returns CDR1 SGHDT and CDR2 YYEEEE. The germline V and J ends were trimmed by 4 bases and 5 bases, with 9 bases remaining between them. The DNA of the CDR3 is TGTGCCAGCAGCGGGGACTTTTATGGCTACACCTTC. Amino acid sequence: CASSGDFYGYTF.

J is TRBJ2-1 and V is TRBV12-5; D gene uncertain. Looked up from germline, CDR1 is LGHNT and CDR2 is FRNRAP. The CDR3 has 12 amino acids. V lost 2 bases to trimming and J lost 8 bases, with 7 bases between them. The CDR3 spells CASGLNRYEQFF. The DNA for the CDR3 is TGTGCTAGTGGTTTGAATCGATATGAGCAGTTCTTC. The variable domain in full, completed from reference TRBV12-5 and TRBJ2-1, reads DARVTQTPRHKVTEMGQEVTMRCQPILGHNTVFWYRQTMMQGLELLAYFRNRAPLDDSGMPKDRFSAEMPDATLATLKIQPSEPRDSAVYFCASGLNRYEQFFGPGTRLTVL.

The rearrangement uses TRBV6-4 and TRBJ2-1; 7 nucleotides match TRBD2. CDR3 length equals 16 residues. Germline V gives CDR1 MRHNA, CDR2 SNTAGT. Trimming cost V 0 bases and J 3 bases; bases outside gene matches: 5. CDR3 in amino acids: CASSDSWTRNYNEQFF. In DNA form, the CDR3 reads TGTGCCAGCAGTGACTCGTGGACTAGGAACTACAATGAGCAGTTCTTC.

Here the CDR3 DNA reads TGTGCCAGCAGCGGATCCCGGAGCACAGATACGCAGTATTTT. This encodes CASSGSRSTDTQYF. This sequence joins TRBV6-5 and TRBJ2-3; no clear D gene. The CDR3 has 14 amino acids. The germline V gene encodes CDR1 MNHEY and CDR2 SVGAGI. V lost 6 bases to trimming and J lost 0 bases, with 10 bases between them.

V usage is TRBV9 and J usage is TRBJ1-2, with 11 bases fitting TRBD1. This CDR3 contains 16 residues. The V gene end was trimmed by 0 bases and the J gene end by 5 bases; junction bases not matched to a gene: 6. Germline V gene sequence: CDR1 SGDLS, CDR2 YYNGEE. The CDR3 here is CASSVGTGGQIYGYTF. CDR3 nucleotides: TGTGCCAGCAGCGTAGGGACAGGGGGCCAGATTTATGGCTACACCTTC.

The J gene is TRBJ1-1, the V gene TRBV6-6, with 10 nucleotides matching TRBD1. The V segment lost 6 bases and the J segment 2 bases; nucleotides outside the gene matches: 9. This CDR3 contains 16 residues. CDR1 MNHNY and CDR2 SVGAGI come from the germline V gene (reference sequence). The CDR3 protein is CASRKGQGVFNTEAFF. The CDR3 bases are TGTGCCAGCAGAAAAGGACAGGGGGTCTTTAACACTGAAGCTTTCTTT.

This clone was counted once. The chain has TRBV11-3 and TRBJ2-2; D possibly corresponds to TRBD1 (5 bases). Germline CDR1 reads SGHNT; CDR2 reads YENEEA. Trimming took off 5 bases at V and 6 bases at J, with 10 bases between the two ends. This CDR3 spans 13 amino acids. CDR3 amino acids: CASSRDSSGELFF. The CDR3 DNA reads TGTGCCAGCAGCCGAGACAGTTCCGGGGAGCTGTTTTTT.

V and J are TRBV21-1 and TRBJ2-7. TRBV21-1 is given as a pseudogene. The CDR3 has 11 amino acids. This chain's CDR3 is CARTQVYEQYF. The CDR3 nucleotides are TGTGCCAGGACCCAAGTCTACGAGCAGTACTTC.

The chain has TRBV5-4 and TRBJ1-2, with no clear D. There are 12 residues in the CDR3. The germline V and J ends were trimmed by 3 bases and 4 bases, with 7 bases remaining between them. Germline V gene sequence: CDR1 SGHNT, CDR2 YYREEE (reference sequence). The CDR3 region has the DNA TGTGCCAGCAGCTCGTACGGCTATGGCTACACCTTC. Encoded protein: CASSSYGYGYTF.

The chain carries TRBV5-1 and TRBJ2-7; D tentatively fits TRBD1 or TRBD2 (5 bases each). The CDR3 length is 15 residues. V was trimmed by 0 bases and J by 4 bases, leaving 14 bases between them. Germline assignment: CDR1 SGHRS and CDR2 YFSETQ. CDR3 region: CASSLEPGPYYEQYF. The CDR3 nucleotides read TGCGCCAGCAGCTTGGAACCGGGACCTTATTACGAGCAGTACTTC.

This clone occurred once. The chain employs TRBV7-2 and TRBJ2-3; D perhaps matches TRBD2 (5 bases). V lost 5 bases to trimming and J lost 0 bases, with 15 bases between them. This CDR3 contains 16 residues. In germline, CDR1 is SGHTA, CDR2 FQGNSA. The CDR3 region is CASSARLFSSTDTQYF. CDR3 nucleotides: TGTGCCAGCAGCGCCCGACTATTTTCTAGCACAGATACGCAGTATTTT. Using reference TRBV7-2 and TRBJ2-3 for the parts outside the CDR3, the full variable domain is GAGVSQSPSNKVTEKGKDVELRCDPISGHTALYWYRQSLGQGLEFLIYFQGNSAPDKSGLPSDRFSAERTGGSVSTLTIQRTQQEDSAVYLCASSARLFSSTDTQYFGPGTRLTVL.

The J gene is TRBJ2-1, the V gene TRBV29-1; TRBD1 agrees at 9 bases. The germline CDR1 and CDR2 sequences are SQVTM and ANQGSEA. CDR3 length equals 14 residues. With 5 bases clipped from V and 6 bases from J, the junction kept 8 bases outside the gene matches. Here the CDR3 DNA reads TGCAGCGTTACCGGGACAGGGTATGGCAATGAGCAGTTCTTC. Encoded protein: CSVTGTGYGNEQFF.

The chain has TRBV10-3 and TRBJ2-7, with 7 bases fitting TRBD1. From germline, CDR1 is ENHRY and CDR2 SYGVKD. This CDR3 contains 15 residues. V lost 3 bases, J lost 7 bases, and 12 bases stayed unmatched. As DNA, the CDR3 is TGTGCCATCAGTGATTCGGGACAGTCTTCGGGAGAGCAGTACTTC. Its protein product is CAISDSGQSSGEQYF.

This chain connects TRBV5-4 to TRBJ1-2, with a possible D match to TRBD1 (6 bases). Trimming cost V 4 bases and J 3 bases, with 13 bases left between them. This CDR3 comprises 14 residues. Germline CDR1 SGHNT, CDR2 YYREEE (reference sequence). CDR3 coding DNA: TGTGCCAGCAGCCTAATAGCAGGGGACTATGGCTACACCTTC. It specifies CASSLIAGDYGYTF. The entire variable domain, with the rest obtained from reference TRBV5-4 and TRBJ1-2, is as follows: ETGVTQSPTHLIKTRGQQVTLRCSSQSGHNTVSWYQQALGQGPQFIFQYYREEENGRGNFPPRFSGLQFPNYSSELNVNALELDDSALYLCASSLIAGDYGYTFGSGTRLTVV.

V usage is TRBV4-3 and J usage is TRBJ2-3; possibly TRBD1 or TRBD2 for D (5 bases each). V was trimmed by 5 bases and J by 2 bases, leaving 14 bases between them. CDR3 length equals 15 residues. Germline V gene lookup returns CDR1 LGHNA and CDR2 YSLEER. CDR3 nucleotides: TGCGCCAGCAGCTTTTGGGACCGATCCACAGATACGCAGTATTTT. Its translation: CASSFWDRSTDTQYF.

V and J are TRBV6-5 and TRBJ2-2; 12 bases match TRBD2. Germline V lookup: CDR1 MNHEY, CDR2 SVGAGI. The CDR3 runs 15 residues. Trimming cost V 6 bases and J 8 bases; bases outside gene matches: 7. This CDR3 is CASRPGLAGTGELFF. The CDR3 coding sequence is TGTGCCAGCAGGCCGGGACTAGCGGGTACAGGGGAGCTGTTTTTT.

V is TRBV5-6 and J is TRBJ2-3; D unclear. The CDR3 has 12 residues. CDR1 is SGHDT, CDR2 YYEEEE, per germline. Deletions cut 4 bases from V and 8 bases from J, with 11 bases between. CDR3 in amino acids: CASSLTVGTQYF. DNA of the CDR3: TGTGCCAGCAGCCTCACCGTGGGTACGCAGTATTTT. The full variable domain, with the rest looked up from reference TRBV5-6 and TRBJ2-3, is DAGVTQSPTHLIKTRGQQVTLRCSPKSGHDTVSWYQQALGQGPQFIFQYYEEEERQRGNFPDRFSGHQFPNYSSELNVNALLLGDSALYLCASSLTVGTQYFGPGTRLTVL.

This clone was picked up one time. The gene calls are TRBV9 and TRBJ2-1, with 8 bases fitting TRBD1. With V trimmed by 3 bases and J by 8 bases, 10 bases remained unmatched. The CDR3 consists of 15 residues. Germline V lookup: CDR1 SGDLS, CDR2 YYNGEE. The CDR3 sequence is CASSGSVQGADEQFF. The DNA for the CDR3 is TGTGCCAGCAGCGGGAGTGTGCAGGGGGCGGATGAGCAGTTCTTC.